This note documents a single TCR beta chain sequence. This sample was included in a study of T cells in Graves' hyperthyroidism and ophthalmopathy. Amplification targeted TCR beta CDR3 regions from RNA transcripts. A first-round RT-PCR of the TCR CDR3 used the HTBI primer set. A single record per CDR3 protein comes from TCRdb applying MiXCR to the multiplex PCR reads. Of about 360,000 distinct CDR3 sequences listed, about 15% are singletons. Sequencing input: blood. This clonotype was sampled from a young woman with Graves' hyperthyroidism that later progressed to Graves' ophthalmopathy.

DNA for the CDR3: TGTGCCAGCAGCCAATTTGTCACGGGGCCCCAGCATTTT. Translated, it gives CASSQFVTGPQHF. V and J are TRBV14 and TRBJ1-5, with no clear D. V shed 2 bases and J shed 9 bases, with 11 bases lying between them. The CDR3 runs 13 residues. The germline V gene has CDR1 SGHDN and CDR2 FVKESK.